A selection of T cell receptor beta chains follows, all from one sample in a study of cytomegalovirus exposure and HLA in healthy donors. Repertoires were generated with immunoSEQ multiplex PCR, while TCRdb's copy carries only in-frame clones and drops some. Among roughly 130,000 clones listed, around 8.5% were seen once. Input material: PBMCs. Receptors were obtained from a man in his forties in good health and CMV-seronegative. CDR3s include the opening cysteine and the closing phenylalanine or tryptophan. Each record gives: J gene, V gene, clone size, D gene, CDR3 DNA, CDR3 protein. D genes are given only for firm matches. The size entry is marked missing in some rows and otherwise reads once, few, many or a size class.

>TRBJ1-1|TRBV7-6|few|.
TGTGCCAGCAGCTTAGCGTTAGGGGCCGGCACTGAAGCTTTCTTT
CASSLALGAGTEAFF
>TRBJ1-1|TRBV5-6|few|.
TGTGCCAGCAGCTTGCCCCAAGGGGACACTGAAGCTTTCTTT
CASSLPQGDTEAFF
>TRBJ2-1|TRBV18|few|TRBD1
TGTGCCAGCTCATACTCAGGACAGGGAAACGGTGAGCAGTTCTTC
CASSYSGQGNGEQFF
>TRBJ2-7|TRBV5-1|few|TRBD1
TGCGCCAGCAGCTTCGGCCCAGGGGGCGTCGAGCAGTACTTC
CASSFGPGGVEQYF
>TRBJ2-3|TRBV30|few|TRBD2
TGTGCCTGGTTGGGGGGGGCGCAGTATTTT
CAWLGGAQYF
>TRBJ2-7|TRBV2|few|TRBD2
TGTGCCAGCAGGGGACTAGCGGGGCACGAGCAGTACTTC
CASRGLAGHEQYF
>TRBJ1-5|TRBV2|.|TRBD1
TGTGCCAGCAGTGAACAGGGACAGCACAATCAGCCCCAGCATTTT
CASSEQGQHNQPQHF
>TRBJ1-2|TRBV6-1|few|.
TGTGCCAGCAGTGAAGCTGCCGGGATGGAGGGATATGGCTACACCTTC
CASSEAAGMEGYGYTF
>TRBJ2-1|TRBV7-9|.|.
TGTGCCAGCAGCTTTGACGGGAATGAGCAGTTCTTC
CASSFDGNEQFF
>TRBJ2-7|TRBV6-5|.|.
TGTGCCAGCAGTTACGGGCCCAAAACGTATGAGCAGTACTTC
CASSYGPKTYEQYF
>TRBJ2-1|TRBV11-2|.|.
TGTGCCAGCAGCCCAGGCTCCTACAATGAGCAGTTCTTC
CASSPGSYNEQFF
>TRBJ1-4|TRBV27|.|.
TGTGCCAGCAGTTTTCAGGTTAATGAAAAACTGTTTTTT
CASSFQVNEKLFF